This TCR beta chain was profiled in a study of OX40 agonist ivuxolimab in advanced cancers. Across the study: From 23 to 79 years was the age range, with a mean of around 57 years, and roughly 83% were male.

The assay was immunoSEQ multiplex PCR, and TCRdb's table has in-frame clones only and misses some. The table lists around 80,000 clones, 80% to 95% of them singletons. V gave up 4 bases and J gave up 3 bases; unmatched junction bases: 7. The CDR3 loop spans 15 amino acids. Per germline, CDR1 SGHVS and CDR2 FNYEAQ. The sequence came from an adult with an advanced solid tumor such as melanoma, head and neck, liver or kidney cancer. This chain joins TRBV7-6 and TRBJ1-1, with 8 bases that match TRBD1. Source: CD4+ or CD8+ T cells sorted from blood, taken in a trial of the OX40 agonist ivuxolimab. This CDR3 reads CASSSPTGVDTEAFF. The CDR3 DNA follows: TGTGCCAGCAGCTCTCCGACAGGGGTGGACACTGAAGCTTTCTTT.